Below are 15 T cell receptor beta chains sequenced from a single sample in a study. TCRdb re-called the 5' RACE reads through MiXCR, storing one row per CDR3 protein. The profile shows some 13,000 distinct CDR3 sequences, 23% of them singletons. The sequencing sample was made of naive CD4+ T cells sorted from blood. Regarding subset: naive CD4+ T cells, CD4+CD45RA+CD25-. These receptors originate from a female donor with breast cancer.

The sample holds a few counts of this clonotype. V gene TRBV5-1 combines with J gene TRBJ2-7, with 10 bases matching TRBD2. Germline CDR1 is SGHRS and CDR2 is YFSETQ. Losses at the gene ends were 0 bases for V and 5 bases for J; bases not matched to a gene: 2. The CDR3 contains 14 residues. The CDR3 sequence is CASSLGLAGDEQYF. The CDR3 DNA is TGCGCCAGCAGCTTGGGGCTAGCGGGAGACGAGCAGTACTTC.

This clonotype was detected only a few times. This rearrangement joins TRBV18 to TRBJ2-6; D is unclear. Germline assignment: CDR1 KGHSH and CDR2 LQKENI. The CDR3 loop spans 15 amino acids. The germline V and J ends were trimmed by 2 bases and 1 base, with 6 bases remaining between them. The CDR3 protein is CASSPRTSGANVLTF. The CDR3 DNA reads as TGTGCCAGCTCACCAAGGACGTCTGGGGCCAACGTCCTGACTTTC.

Concerning this clonotype: This may stem from a read error, because a much larger clone lies one nucleotide away. The chain recombines TRBV12-3 or TRBV12-4 with TRBJ2-3, with D tentatively TRBD1 (5 bases). The CDR3 sequence is 12 residues long. V lost 10 bases and J 7 bases, leaving 15 bases between the germline ends. The CDR3 DNA reads as TGTGCCAACAGGAGTGGGCTGAATACGCAGTATTTT. The encoded protein is CANRSGLNTQYF.

This clonotype was seen only once. The rearrangement uses TRBV10-3 and TRBJ2-1, with D perhaps assigned TRBD1 or TRBD2 (5 bases each). The V gene's germline CDR1 is ENHRY and CDR2 SYGVKD. This CDR3 is 13 amino acids long. Trimming pared 4 bases from V and 9 bases from J, leaving 13 bases between. The CDR3 reads CAISGGSGGEQFF. The CDR3 DNA follows: TGTGCCATCAGTGGCGGCTCTGGGGGTGAGCAGTTCTTC.

This clonotype turned up a few times. This could be a read error, since a much larger clone is one nucleotide away. The rearrangement joins TRBV7-9 to TRBJ2-2; D remains unclear. With 4 bases removed from V and 4 bases from J, the gap between germline ends came to 13 bases. This CDR3 spans 15 amino acids. CDR1 is SEHNR and CDR2 is FQNEAQ in the germline V gene (reference sequence). The CDR3 protein is CASSSIAPSTGELFF. CDR3 sequence (DNA): TGTGCCAGCAGCTCAATTGCTCCAAGCACCGGGGAGCTGTTTTTT.

This clonotype was seen more than once but under ten times. This chain uses TRBV5-1 with TRBJ2-3; 8 bases line up with TRBD2. The CDR3 covers 15 residues. Trimming cost V 2 bases and J 4 bases; bases outside gene matches: 6. Germline V gene sequence: CDR1 SGHRS, CDR2 YFSETQ. The CDR3 DNA is TGCGCCAGCAGCTTCTCCGGGAGGGCCCCAGATACGCAGTATTTT. This translates into CASSFSGRAPDTQYF.

This clonotype was seen many times. The junction departs from germline at one end; a sequencing error may be responsible. This chain connects TRBV4-1 to TRBJ1-2, with D perhaps TRBD1 (6 bases). Per germline, CDR1 MGHRA and CDR2 YSYEKL. This CDR3 comprises 15 residues. This CDR3 is CASSHLDSRFWGYAF. The CDR3 nucleotides are TGCGCCAGCAGCCACCTGGACAGCCGGTTCTGGGGCTACGCCTTC.

The J gene is TRBJ1-3, the V gene TRBV20-1, with D possibly TRBD1 on 5 matching bases. This CDR3 is 17 amino acids long. V was clipped by 0 bases and J by 3 bases, with 18 bases between them. The germline gives CDR1 DFQATT, CDR2 SNEGSKA (reference sequence). CDR3 sequence: CSARDGFWDPFGNTIYF. The CDR3 DNA reads TGCAGTGCTAGAGATGGGTTCTGGGACCCCTTTGGAAACACCATATATTTT.

This clonotype rates as medium-sized (0.01 to 0.1%). This sequence joins TRBV11-2 and TRBJ1-1, with TRBD1 matching over 9 bases. V lost 5 bases and J lost 1; bases outside the gene matches: 5. The CDR3 consists of 15 residues. CDR1 and CDR2 from the germline V gene are SGHAT and FQNNGV. The CDR3 loop reads CASSPIQGANTEAFF. In DNA, the CDR3 is TGTGCCAGCAGCCCAATACAGGGGGCGAACACTGAAGCTTTCTTT.

By proportion, this clonotype is medium-sized. J is TRBJ2-3 and V is TRBV5-5; maybe TRBD2 (5 bases). Germline lookup yields CDR1 SGHKS and CDR2 YYEKEE (reference sequence). The ends were cut back, 0 bases at V and 12 bases at J, with 14 bases in the middle. The CDR3 is 13 residues long. The CDR3 here is CASSLVTSDPQYF. DNA of the CDR3: TGTGCCAGCAGCTTGGTAACTAGTGATCCTCAGTATTTT.

This clonotype was picked up many times. The chain couples TRBV7-3 to TRBJ2-5; no clear D gene. Trimming cost V 0 bases and J 5 bases, with 7 bases left between them. The CDR3 totals 13 residues. The germline V gene encodes CDR1 SGHTA and CDR2 FQGTGA. CDR3 loop: CASSLTSRETQYF. The CDR3 DNA follows: TGTGCCAGCAGCTTAACCTCGAGGGAGACCCAGTACTTC.

This chain joins TRBV6-5 and TRBJ2-7, with TRBD2 as a possible D gene (5 bases). This CDR3 spans 12 amino acids. In germline, CDR1 is MNHEY, CDR2 SVGAGI. V shed 6 bases and J shed 9 bases, with 15 bases lying between them. CDR3 sequence (DNA): TGTGCCAGCAGCCCCGCGGGCAAAGCGCAGTACTTC. Protein sequence: CASSPAGKAQYF.

This clonotype is medium-sized within its sample. The chain has TRBV7-8 and TRBJ1-5; TRBD1 matches at 9 bases. This CDR3 contains 16 residues. Germline CDR1 SGHVS, CDR2 FQNEAQ. Losses at the gene ends were 5 bases for V and 2 bases for J; bases not matched to a gene: 7. The DNA for the CDR3 is TGTGCCAGCAGCGCCGGCAGGACAGGGGGCAATCAGCCCCAGCATTTT. It translates to CASSAGRTGGNQPQHF.

This clonotype was seen many times. The rearrangement joins TRBV7-9 to TRBJ1-5; unclear D gene. V was cut by 5 bases and J by 4 bases, with 12 bases left in between. Germline V CDR1 and CDR2: SEHNR, FQNEAQ (reference sequence). This CDR3 comprises 14 residues. CDR3 coding DNA: TGTGCCAGCAGCGACGGACTCAGGAATCAGCCCCAGCATTTT. Amino acids: CASSDGLRNQPQHF.

This clonotype is termed medium-sized (0.01 to 0.1%). The CDR3 loop reads CASSLVPSGNTIYF. In nucleotides, the CDR3 is TGTGCCAGCAGCTTAGTTCCGAGTGGAAACACCATATATTTT. The V gene is TRBV7-6, the J gene TRBJ1-3; D gene ambiguous. This CDR3 is 14 amino acids long. V lost 1 base to trimming and J lost 3 bases, with 7 bases between them. Germline CDR1 and CDR2: SGHVS and FNYEAQ.